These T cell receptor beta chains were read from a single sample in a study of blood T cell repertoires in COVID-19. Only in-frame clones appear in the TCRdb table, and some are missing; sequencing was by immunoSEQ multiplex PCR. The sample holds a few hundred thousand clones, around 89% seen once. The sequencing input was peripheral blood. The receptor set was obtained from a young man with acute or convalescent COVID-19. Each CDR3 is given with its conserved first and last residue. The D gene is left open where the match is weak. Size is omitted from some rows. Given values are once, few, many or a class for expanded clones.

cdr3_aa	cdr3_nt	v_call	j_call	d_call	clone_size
CASSLDPFNTEAFF	TGCGCCAGCAGCTTGGATCCATTTAACACTGAAGCTTTCTTT	TRBV5-1	TRBJ1-1	NA	NA
CASSQLSPGRLAGFNEQYF	TGTGCCAGCAGCCAATTGTCCCCAGGAAGACTAGCGGGATTCAACGAGCAGTACTTC	TRBV14	TRBJ2-7	TRBD2	once
CASDAPGQGRETQYF	TGTGCCAGCGACGCCCCGGGACAGGGGCGAGAGACCCAGTACTTC	TRBV7-9	TRBJ2-5	TRBD1	NA
CASNQALVNSPLHF	TGTGCCAGCAATCAGGCACTGGTTAATTCACCCCTCCACTTT	TRBV5-5	TRBJ1-6	NA	NA
CASSLMWGAYNEQFF	TGTGCCAGCAGTTTAATGTGGGGGGCCTACAATGAGCAGTTCTTC	TRBV27	TRBJ2-1	NA	NA
CASSPPRTGSTDTQYF	TGTGCCAGCTCACCACCCCGGACAGGGTCCACAGATACGCAGTATTTT	TRBV18	TRBJ2-3	TRBD1	once
CASSPSPRRGEQFF	TGTGCCAGCAGCCCCTCACCCCGTCGAGGTGAGCAGTTCTTC	TRBV11-2	TRBJ2-1	NA	once
CASSSSSVAEKLFF	TGTGCCAGCAGCTCCTCGAGCGTCGCGGAAAAACTGTTTTTT	TRBV7-9	TRBJ1-4	NA	NA
CASSQGRDQPQHF	TGTGCCAGCAGCCAAGGACGGGATCAGCCCCAGCATTTT	TRBV3-1/TRBV3-2	TRBJ1-5	NA	few
CASSLPTTTNEKLFF	TGCGCCAGCAGCCTGCCGACTACAACTAATGAAAAACTGTTTTTT	TRBV5-1	TRBJ1-4	NA	NA
CASSLAGQGGNEQYF	TGCGCCAGCAGCTTGGCCGGACAGGGAGGCAACGAGCAGTACTTC	TRBV5-1	TRBJ2-7	TRBD1	few
CARDRGRGGNTIYF	TGTGCCCGTGACAGGGGGCGAGGTGGAAACACCATATATTTT	TRBV30	TRBJ1-3	TRBD1	NA
CACPQGQGTTF	TGTGCCTGTCCCCAGGGACAGGGTACCACCTTC	TRBV30	TRBJ1-2	TRBD1	once
CASSLSRDRGMGTEAFF	TGTGCCAGCTCCTTAAGCCGGGACAGGGGAATGGGCACTGAAGCTTTCTTT	TRBV7-9	TRBJ1-1	TRBD1	once
CASSYFQGSLHF	TGTGCCAGCAGTTACTTCCAGGGATCCCTCCACTTT	TRBV6-2/TRBV6-3	TRBJ1-6	NA	NA
CASSHPGQNKNIQYF	TGCGCCAGCAGCCACCCCGGACAGAACAAAAACATTCAGTACTTC	TRBV4-1	TRBJ2-4	NA	NA
CASSARPGTSGNEQFF	TGTGCCAGCAGCGCCCGTCCCGGGACTAGCGGAAATGAGCAGTTCTTC	TRBV9	TRBJ2-1	TRBD2	NA
CASSEGQGFGYTF	TGTGCCAGCAGTGAGGGACAGGGATTTGGCTACACCTTC	TRBV28	TRBJ1-2	TRBD1	NA
CASSFSMNTEAFF	TGTGCCAGCAGTTTTTCCATGAACACTGAAGCTTTCTTT	TRBV12-3/TRBV12-4	TRBJ1-1	NA	NA
CASSPPRTSGRYEQYF	TGTGCCAGCAGCCCTCCGAGGACTAGCGGGAGGTACGAGCAGTACTTC	TRBV7-2	TRBJ2-7	TRBD2	NA
CASRQTGGFLEQYF	TGTGCCAGCAGACAGACAGGGGGCTTCCTCGAGCAGTACTTC	TRBV11-2	TRBJ2-7	TRBD1	NA
CASSLATVSYEQYF	TGTGCCAGCAGCTTAGCCACAGTGTCCTACGAGCAGTACTTC	TRBV11-2	TRBJ2-7	NA	NA
CASSLHPRQGHGYTF	TGTGCCAGCAGCTTACATCCGAGACAGGGACATGGCTACACCTTC	TRBV5-6	TRBJ1-2	TRBD1	NA
CASSQYPTSGGRTGELFF	TGTGCCAGCAGCCAATACCCGACTAGCGGGGGACGCACCGGGGAGCTGTTTTTT	TRBV3-1/TRBV3-2	TRBJ2-2	TRBD2	NA
CASSLGENTEAFF	TGCGCCAGCAGCTTGGGCGAGAACACTGAAGCTTTCTTT	TRBV5-1	TRBJ1-1	NA	NA
CASSQTPGQRYNEQFF	TGCGCCAGCAGCCAAACTCCGGGACAGCGATACAATGAGCAGTTCTTC	TRBV4-1	TRBJ2-1	TRBD1	NA
CASSNRDRDLRGANVLTF	TGTGCCAGCAGCAACCGGGACAGGGATCTTCGTGGGGCCAACGTCCTGACTTTC	TRBV21-1	TRBJ2-6	NA	NA
CAWSGGTSKETQYF	TGTGCCTGGAGCGGCGGGACCTCGAAAGAGACCCAGTACTTC	TRBV30	TRBJ2-5	NA	few
CASNLDTSRGNYGYTF	TGTGCCAGCAATTTAGACACCTCAAGGGGTAACTATGGCTACACCTTC	TRBV2	TRBJ1-2	NA	NA
CAWSRERNTEAFF	TGTGCCTGGAGTCGTGAGAGGAACACTGAAGCTTTCTTT	TRBV30	TRBJ1-1	NA	few
CASSYMTGGTYEQYF	TGTGCCAGCAGTTACATGACAGGGGGTACCTACGAGCAGTACTTC	TRBV6-5	TRBJ2-7	TRBD1	NA
CASSLGSGGANEQFF	TGTGCCAGCAGCTTAGGTAGCGGGGGGGCCAATGAGCAGTTCTTC	TRBV7-3	TRBJ2-1	TRBD2	NA
CASSPTTTGTYTDTQYF	TGTGCCAGCAGTCCTACCACGACAGGGACCTACACAGATACGCAGTATTTT	TRBV6-6	TRBJ2-3	TRBD1	NA
CAWSAQWGVGSPLHF	TGTGCCTGGAGTGCACAGTGGGGGGTGGGATCACCCCTCCACTTT	TRBV30	TRBJ1-6	NA	NA
CSASRSSYNEQFF	TGCAGTGCTAGTCGGTCCTCCTACAATGAGCAGTTCTTC	TRBV20-1	TRBJ2-1	NA	NA
CASRYTSGELFF	TGCGCCAGCAGATATACTAGCGGGGAGCTGTTTTTT	TRBV5-1	TRBJ2-2	NA	NA
CASSFRDNRENEQYF	TGTGCCAGCAGCTTTAGGGACAATCGAGAAAACGAGCAGTACTTC	TRBV11-2	TRBJ2-7	NA	NA
CASSRGGRNEQFF	TGTGCCAGCAGCCGCGGGGGGAGGAATGAGCAGTTCTTC	TRBV13	TRBJ2-1	TRBD2	NA
CASSFRQGGVRGYTF	TGTGCCAGCAGCTTTCGACAAGGGGGGGTTCGTGGCTACACCTTC	TRBV5-8	TRBJ1-2	NA	NA
CASSLELPEAFF	TGTGCCAGCAGTTTAGAGTTACCAGAAGCTTTCTTT	TRBV28	TRBJ1-1	NA	NA
CASSLPGPQRVGGYTF	TGTGCCAGCAGCTTACCCGGGCCACAGAGGGTAGGAGGCTACACCTTC	TRBV28	TRBJ1-2	NA	NA
CASSLDRETQYF	TGTGCCAGCAGCTTAGACCGGGAGACCCAGTACTTC	TRBV11-2	TRBJ2-5	NA	NA
CASSQDSTGVYGYTF	TGTGCCAGCAGCCAAGACAGTACAGGGGTATATGGCTACACCTTC	TRBV3-1/TRBV3-2	TRBJ1-2	TRBD1	few
CASSPNTGNGYTF	TGTGCCAGCTCACCCAATACAGGGAATGGCTACACCTTC	TRBV18	TRBJ1-2	NA	NA
CASSGGTGEGPQHF	TGTGCCAGCAGCGGGGGGACAGGAGAGGGGCCCCAGCATTTT	TRBV7-6	TRBJ1-5	TRBD1	NA
CSASIRGNGVGYTF	TGCAGTGCTAGTATACGGGGAAACGGCGTTGGCTACACCTTC	TRBV20-1	TRBJ1-2	NA	NA
CASSWGRGEVEYF	TGTGCCAGCAGTTGGGGGCGGGGGGAGGTTGAATACTTC	TRBV27	TRBJ2-4	TRBD2	NA
CASSGSGRASDTQYF	TGTGCCAGCAGCGGTAGCGGGAGGGCCTCAGATACGCAGTATTTT	TRBV9	TRBJ2-3	TRBD2	NA